The present TCR beta chain was sequenced within a study of T-cell reconstitution after alpha-beta-depleted transplantation in children. This clonotype was seen repeatedly, ten times or more. The antigen is not known. TCRbeta library construction was performed incorporating unique molecular identifiers. TCRdb re-called the PCR reads through MiXCR, storing one row per CDR3 protein. The sample has about 260,000 distinct CDR3 sequences; roughly 8% are singletons. Study conclusions and caveats: When one year had passed after transplant, most T-cell counts and diversity came from newly produced T cells.

The J segment lost 2 bases and the V segment lost 1 base, leaving 13 bases of the junction unmatched. Per the germline V gene, CDR1 is DFQATT and CDR2 is SNEGSKA (reference sequence). This CDR3 has 18 residues. The specimen comprised PBMCs, mostly from graft donor cells, sampled 180 days after TCRalphabeta/CD19-depleted stem cell transplant. This receptor was obtained from a male patient younger than 18 who had a stem cell transplant for acute lymphoblastic leukemia, so the T cells may come from the graft donor. The rearrangement uses TRBV20-1 and TRBJ2-3; 9 positions match TRBD2. CDR3 DNA sequence: TGCAGTGCTAGAGTGCCTAGCGGGGCCCTTGCCCACACAGATACGCAGTATTTT. Its protein is CSARVPSGALAHTDTQYF.